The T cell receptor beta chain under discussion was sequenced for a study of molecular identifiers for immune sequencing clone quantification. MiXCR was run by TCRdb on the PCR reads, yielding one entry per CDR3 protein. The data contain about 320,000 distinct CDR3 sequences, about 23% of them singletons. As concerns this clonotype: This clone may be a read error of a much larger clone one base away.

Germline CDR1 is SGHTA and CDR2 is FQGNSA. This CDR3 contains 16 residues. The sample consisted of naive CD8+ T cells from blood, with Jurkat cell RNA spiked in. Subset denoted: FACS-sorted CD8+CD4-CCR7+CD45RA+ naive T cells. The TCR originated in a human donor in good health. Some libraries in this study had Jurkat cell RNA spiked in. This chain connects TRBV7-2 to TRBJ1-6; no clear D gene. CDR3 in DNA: TGTGCCAGCAGCTTAGAGCCGGGCTCCTATACTTCACCCCTCCACTTT. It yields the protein CASSLEPGSYTSPLHF.